Listed here is a single TCR beta chain. As yet, its antigen is unknown. These data come from a study of beta chain features in type 1 diabetes. Study conclusions and caveats: Any PCR bias toward short templates would affect both groups alike. TCRB repertoires of naive, central memory and Treg cells appeared more similar among patients than among healthy donors.

Expressed TCRB transcripts were sequenced, since all the RNA that had been isolated was reverse transcribed. Sequencing was performed with immunoSEQ multiplex PCR; in TCRdb, only in-frame clones are kept and a portion is missing. The sample consists of 970,000 or so clones, roughly a sixth of them appearing once. V dropped 3 bases and J dropped 2 bases, with 20 bases sitting between them. The CDR3 is made up of 18 amino acids. Germline V gene sequence: CDR1 MDHEN, CDR2 SYDVKM. The sequence was obtained from a woman under 30 in good health. The chain uses TRBV28 and TRBJ1-5; D remains ambiguous. Sequencing was done on a sample of naive CD4+ T cells from blood. The CDR3 coding sequence is TGTGCCAGCAGTTTGCGGAAGGACGCCTTTTTGGGCAATCAGCCCCAGCATTTT. It specifies CASSLRKDAFLGNQPQHF.